This T cell receptor (beta chain) was profiled in a study of OX40 agonist ivuxolimab in advanced cancers. The CDR3 totals 13 residues. Germline V gene data show CDR1 as LNHDA and CDR2 as SQIVND (reference sequence). Comment on this clone: Its antigen is still unknown.

Assay: immunoSEQ multiplex PCR; the TCRdb copy retains only in-frame clones and omits some. This sample yields 75,000 or so clones, of which just under 85% are seen a single time; 20% to 25% belongs to the top ten. Study-wide findings and caveats: At 0.1 to 3.0 mg/kg, clonal expansion of CD4+ and CD8+ blood T cells had occurred by week 6. Partly responding patients at 0.1-3.0 mg/kg showed some of the smallest clonal expansion.

The source was CD4+ or CD8+ T cells sorted from blood, collected in a trial of the OX40 agonist ivuxolimab. The J gene is TRBJ2-5, the V gene TRBV19; D perhaps matches TRBD1 (6 bases). The DNA end is a closer match to TRBJ2-7, so the J assignment may be wrong. The sequence came from an adult with an advanced solid tumor such as melanoma, head and neck, liver or kidney cancer. The CDR3 region is CASSATQGYEQYF. The CDR3 DNA is TGTGCCAGTAGTGCCACACAGGGCTACGAGCAGTACTTC.